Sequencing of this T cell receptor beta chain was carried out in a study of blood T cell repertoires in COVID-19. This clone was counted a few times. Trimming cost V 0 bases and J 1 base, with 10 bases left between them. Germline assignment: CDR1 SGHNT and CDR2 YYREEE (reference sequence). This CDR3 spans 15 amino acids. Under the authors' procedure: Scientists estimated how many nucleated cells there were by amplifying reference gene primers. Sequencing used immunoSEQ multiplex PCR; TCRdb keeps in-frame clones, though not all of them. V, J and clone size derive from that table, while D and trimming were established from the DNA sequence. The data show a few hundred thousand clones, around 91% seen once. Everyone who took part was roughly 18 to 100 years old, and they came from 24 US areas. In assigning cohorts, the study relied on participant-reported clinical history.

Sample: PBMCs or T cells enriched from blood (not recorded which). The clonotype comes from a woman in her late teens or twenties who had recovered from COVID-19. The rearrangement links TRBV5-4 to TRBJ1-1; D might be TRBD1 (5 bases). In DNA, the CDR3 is TGTGCCAGCAGCTTGGACAGGAATCGGAACACTGAAGCTTTCTTT. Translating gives CASSLDRNRNTEAFF.